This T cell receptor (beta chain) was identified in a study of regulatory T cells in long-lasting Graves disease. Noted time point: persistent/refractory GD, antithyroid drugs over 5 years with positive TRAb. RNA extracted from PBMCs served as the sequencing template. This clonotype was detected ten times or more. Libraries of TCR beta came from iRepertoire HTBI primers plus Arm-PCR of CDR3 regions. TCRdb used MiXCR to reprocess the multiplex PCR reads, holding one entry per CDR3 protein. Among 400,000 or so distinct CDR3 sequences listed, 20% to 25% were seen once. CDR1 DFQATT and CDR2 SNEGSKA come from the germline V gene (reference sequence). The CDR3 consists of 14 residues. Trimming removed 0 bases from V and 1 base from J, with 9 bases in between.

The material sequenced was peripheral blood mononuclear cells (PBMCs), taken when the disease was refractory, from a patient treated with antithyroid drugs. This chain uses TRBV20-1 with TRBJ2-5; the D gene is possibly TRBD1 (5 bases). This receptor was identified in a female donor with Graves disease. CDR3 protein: CSARDFQGQETQYF. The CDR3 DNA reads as TGCAGTGCTAGAGATTTCCAGGGCCAAGAGACCCAGTACTTC.